Following are 30 T cell receptor beta chains from one sample sequenced in a study of OX40 agonist ivuxolimab in advanced cancers. Generated by immunoSEQ multiplex PCR, the TCRdb table keeps only in-frame clones and is missing some. The sample comprises 57,000 or so clones, about 84% of which are singletons, and over 2% rests with the top ten. Sequencing used CD4+ or CD8+ T cells sorted from blood, obtained in a trial of the OX40 agonist ivuxolimab. The receptors originated from an adult with an advanced solid tumor such as melanoma, head and neck, liver or kidney cancer.

A single count supports this clone. The gene calls are TRBV19 and TRBJ1-5, with TRBD1 matching 8 bases. CDR3 length equals 18 residues. The trim removed 0 bases at V and 1 base at J, leaving 8 bases unmatched. Germline V gene sequence: CDR1 LNHDA, CDR2 SQIVND (reference sequence). The CDR3 nucleotides are TGTGCCAGTAGTATAGATCAACAGGGGGTGGGGAGCAATCAGCCCCAGCATTTT. Translating it yields CASSIDQQGVGSNQPQHF.

The CDR3 loop is CASSQESGGNIQYF. DNA of the CDR3: TGCGCCAGCAGCCAAGAATCCGGGGGAAACATTCAGTACTTC. V usage is TRBV4-3 and J usage is TRBJ2-4, with D possibly being TRBD2 (6 bases). Trimming removed 0 bases from V and 6 bases from J, with 9 bases in between. The CDR3 extends over 14 amino acids. Germline values: CDR1 LGHNA, CDR2 YSLEER.

This clone has a single count. This chain connects TRBV9 to TRBJ2-3; 7 nucleotides agree with TRBD2. The length of the CDR3 is 14 residues. V was clipped by 3 bases and J by 1 base; unmatched bases: 2. Germline assignment: CDR1 SGDLS and CDR2 YYNGEE. The CDR3 reads CASSGLAGTDTQYF. CDR3 DNA sequence: TGTGCCAGCAGCGGGCTAGCGGGCACAGATACGCAGTATTTT.

The chain carries TRBV9 and TRBJ2-5, with 7 nucleotides matching TRBD2. Germline CDR1 SGDLS, CDR2 YYNGEE. The ends lost 0 bases at V and 5 bases at J; junction bases unmatched: 7. This CDR3 has 15 residues. The CDR3 nucleotides read TGTGCCAGCAGCGTAGACCTCCGGGGAGGGGAGACCCAGTACTTC. Translating gives CASSVDLRGGETQYF.

The chain uses TRBV5-1 and TRBJ1-2, with D possibly being TRBD1 (5 bases). Germline CDR1 SGHRS, CDR2 YFSETQ. V shed 4 bases and J shed 1 base, with 8 bases lying between them. The CDR3 contains 13 residues. Written as DNA, the CDR3 is TGCGCCAGCAGCGGGCAGGGTAACTATGGCTACACCTTC. This encodes CASSGQGNYGYTF.

The rearrangement joins TRBV7-2 to TRBJ2-2; D is undetermined. Germline V lookup: CDR1 SGHTA, CDR2 FQGNSA. The CDR3 covers 13 residues. V gave up 1 base and J gave up 5 bases, with 5 bases separating them. The CDR3 reads CASSLVRTGELFF. The DNA of the CDR3 is TGTGCCAGCAGCTTAGTTAGGACCGGGGAGCTGTTTTTT.

The rearrangement uses TRBV7-9 and TRBJ2-7; no firm D call. CDR3 size: 15 residues. V was pared by 3 bases and J by 6 bases, with 18 bases between. Germline V gene sequence: CDR1 SEHNR, CDR2 FQNEAQ (reference sequence). The DNA for the CDR3 is TGTGCCAGCAGCTTTGTCTCGTGGACGCAAGGCGAGCAGTACTTC. Translation: CASSFVSWTQGEQYF.

The chain uses TRBV19 and TRBJ2-5; D unclear. The DNA matches TRBJ2-7 better at its end, which makes the J call doubtful. The CDR3 is made up of 14 amino acids. Germline CDR1 and CDR2: LNHDA and SQIVND (reference sequence). CDR3 loop: CASSITTETYEQYF. DNA of the CDR3: TGTGCCAGTAGTATAACGACGGAGACCTACGAGCAGTACTTC.

V usage is TRBV11-3 and J usage is TRBJ2-3; D may be TRBD1 or TRBD2 (6 bases each). This CDR3 contains 15 residues. Deletions cut 4 bases from V and 2 bases from J, with 13 bases between. From germline, CDR1 is SGHNT and CDR2 YENEEA. The CDR3 coding sequence is TGTGCCAGCAGCTCCCCCGGGGGCAACACAGATACGCAGTATTTT. Protein sequence: CASSSPGGNTDTQYF.

The chain combines TRBV7-8 with TRBJ2-3, with D unclear. Germline V gene lookup returns CDR1 SGHVS and CDR2 FQNEAQ. This CDR3 has 12 amino acids. The V and J ends lost 3 bases and 3 bases respectively, with 4 bases between them. CDR3: CASSFGTDTQYF. CDR3 bases: TGTGCCAGCAGCTTTGGGACAGATACGCAGTATTTT.

The chain uses TRBV7-2 and TRBJ2-1; D perhaps matches TRBD2 (5 bases). The germline V gene has CDR1 SGHTA and CDR2 FQGNSA. CDR3 length equals 15 residues. Trimming took off 1 base at V and 5 bases at J, with 12 bases between the two ends. CDR3 bases: TGTGCCAGCAGCTTAGTCCCGGGGTCCCACAATGAGCAGTTCTTC. The encoded protein is CASSLVPGSHNEQFF.

The CDR3 is CASSYRTEAFF. The CDR3, as DNA: TGTGCCAGCAGTTACAGGACTGAAGCTTTCTTT. V is TRBV6-5 and J is TRBJ1-1; D is unclear. The CDR3 has 11 amino acids. Trimming removed 2 bases from V and 5 bases from J, with 3 bases in between. CDR1 MNHEY and CDR2 SVGAGI come from the germline V gene.

This chain uses TRBV28 with TRBJ2-5; no reliable D call. This CDR3 has 12 residues. Trimming removed 3 bases at V and 5 bases at J, with 7 bases between. Germline CDR1 MDHEN, CDR2 SYDVKM. The CDR3 region is CASSFLRETQYF. Written as DNA, the CDR3 is TGTGCCAGCAGTTTTCTAAGGGAGACCCAGTACTTC.

V gene TRBV15 combines with J gene TRBJ2-1; 11 bases fit TRBD2. Germline V lookup: CDR1 LNHNV, CDR2 YYDKDF (reference sequence). The CDR3 has 15 amino acids. The V and J ends lost 3 bases and 9 bases, in that order; junction bases with no gene match: 7. The CDR3 reads CATSSNSGGGLEQFF. The CDR3 DNA follows: TGTGCCACCAGCAGCAATAGCGGGGGGGGTCTTGAGCAGTTCTTC.

V is TRBV5-5 and J is TRBJ1-4; perhaps TRBD1 as D (5 bases). V was pared by 4 bases and J by 7 bases, with 17 bases between. In germline, CDR1 is SGHKS, CDR2 YYEKEE (reference sequence). This CDR3 contains 15 residues. This CDR3 is CASSPGGGVSEKLFF. CDR3 nucleotides: TGTGCCAGCAGCCCTGGGGGAGGGGTGAGTGAAAAACTGTTTTTT.

J is TRBJ2-2 and V is TRBV6-1; no clear D gene. The CDR3 runs to 14 residues. Germline CDR1 is MNHNS and CDR2 is SASEGT. With 2 bases removed from V and 5 bases from J, the gap between germline ends came to 9 bases. DNA of the CDR3: TGTGCCAGCAGTGAAATGCGGCGGACCGGGGAGCTGTTTTTT. Amino acid sequence: CASSEMRRTGELFF.

This clone was recorded only once. The chain carries TRBV30 and TRBJ1-5, with TRBD1 as a possible D gene (5 bases). Trimming pared 2 bases from V and 2 bases from J, leaving 7 bases between. Germline V gene data show CDR1 as GTSNPN and CDR2 as SVGIG (reference sequence). The CDR3 totals 13 residues. The CDR3 sequence is CAWSLGGNQPQHF. The CDR3 coding sequence is TGTGCCTGGAGTTTAGGGGGCAATCAGCCCCAGCATTTT.

This rearrangement joins TRBV28 to TRBJ2-3; no clear D gene. The V end was cut by 5 bases, the J end by 4 bases, with 4 bases between. CDR3 length equals 11 residues. Germline V gene lookup returns CDR1 MDHEN and CDR2 SYDVKM. The CDR3 sequence: CASSMPDTQYF. The DNA of the CDR3 is TGTGCCAGCAGTATGCCAGATACGCAGTATTTT.

CDR3 nucleotides: TGTGCCACCAGCAAAGCAGGTTCCTCCTACGAGCAGTACTTC. Amino acid sequence: CATSKAGSSYEQYF. The chain employs TRBV15 and TRBJ2-7; D unclear. Trimming left V 4 bases short and J 0 bases short, with 10 bases between. Germline lookup yields CDR1 LNHNV and CDR2 YYDKDF (reference sequence). The CDR3 totals 14 residues. The whole variable domain, filled in from reference TRBV15 and TRBJ2-7, reads DAMVIQNPRYQVTQFGKPVTLSCSQTLNHNVMYWYQQKSSQAPKLLFHYYDKDFNNEADTPDNFQSRRPNTSFCFLDIRSPGLGDTAMYLCATSKAGSSYEQYFGPGTRLTVT.

V gene TRBV6-4 combines with J gene TRBJ2-1, with 7 bases identical to TRBD2. J gave up 6 bases and V 10 bases, and 18 bases lay outside the gene matches. Germline-derived CDR1 and CDR2 are MRHNA and SNTAGT. This CDR3 is 16 amino acids long. The CDR3 DNA sequence: TGTGCCATCCTTAACGCGGATCAATCTAGCGGCAATGAGCAGTTCTTC. Translated: CAILNADQSSGNEQFF.

The V gene is TRBV28, the J gene TRBJ2-7; 7 bases align to TRBD1. Trimming removed 6 bases from V and 4 bases from J; junction bases left unmatched: 3. Looked up from germline, CDR1 is MDHEN and CDR2 is SYDVKM. The CDR3 sequence is 12 residues long. CDR3 DNA sequence: TGTGCCAGCAGGGGGACAGTTTACGAGCAGTACTTC. Protein product: CASRGTVYEQYF. The full variable domain, with the rest looked up from reference TRBV28 and TRBJ2-7, is DVKVTQSSRYLVKRTGEKVFLECVQDMDHENMFWYRQDPGLGLRLIYFSYDVKMKEKGDIPEGYSVSREKKERFSLILESASTNQTSMYLCASRGTVYEQYFGPGTRLTVT.

The rearrangement uses TRBV11-2 and TRBJ2-3, with D hard to call. This CDR3 has 12 residues. Germline V lookup: CDR1 SGHAT, CDR2 FQNNGV. The V end was cut by 5 bases, the J end by 1 base, with 4 bases between. The CDR3 nucleotides read TGTGCCAGCAGCCCCGGCACAGATACGCAGTATTTT. Protein: CASSPGTDTQYF.

V usage is TRBV5-1 and J usage is TRBJ2-5; perhaps TRBD2 as D (5 bases). The V gene lost 4 bases and the J gene lost 1 base, with 5 bases spanning the gap. The germline V gene encodes CDR1 SGHRS and CDR2 YFSETQ. There are 12 residues in the CDR3. Written as DNA, the CDR3 is TGCGCCAGCAGCGAGGGCCAAGAGACCCAGTACTTC. It yields the protein CASSEGQETQYF. The variable domain in full, with the rest retrieved from reference TRBV5-1 and TRBJ2-5, is KAGVTQTPRYLIKTRGQQVTLSCSPISGHRSVSWYQQTPGQGLQFLFEYFSETQRNKGNFPGRFSGRQFSNSRSEMNVSTLELGDSALYLCASSEGQETQYFGPGTRLLVL.

The V gene is TRBV5-1, the J gene TRBJ1-5, with D tentatively TRBD1 (5 bases). Trimming stripped 3 bases from V and 9 bases from J, with 13 bases between. Germline lookup yields CDR1 SGHRS and CDR2 YFSETQ. This CDR3 is built from 13 residues. The CDR3 sequence: CASSWGDRGPQHF. For the CDR3, the DNA is TGCGCCAGCAGCTGGGGGGACCGCGGGCCCCAGCATTTT.

The genes are TRBV9 and TRBJ2-1; TRBD2 is a possible D gene (5 bases). CDR1 SGDLS and CDR2 YYNGEE come from the germline V gene. V was cut by 2 bases and J by 5 bases, with 11 bases left in between. The CDR3 has 14 amino acids. The CDR3 bases are TGTGCCAGCAGCGTCACTAGTACCCACAATGAGCAGTTCTTC. This codes for CASSVTSTHNEQFF.

The chain carries TRBV6-5 and TRBJ1-2, with D maybe TRBD1 (5 bases). Germline V CDR1 and CDR2: MNHEY, SVGAGI. This CDR3 is built from 15 residues. V lost 2 bases, J lost 1 base, and 11 bases lay in between. DNA of the CDR3: TGTGCCAGCAGTTACGCGGGGCTCATTAACTATGGCTACACCTTC. It encodes CASSYAGLINYGYTF.

This clone was recorded once. The chain recombines TRBV25-1 with TRBJ2-2, with D possibly matching TRBD2 (6 bases). Germline loops: CDR1 MGHDK, CDR2 SYGVNS. The CDR3 runs 14 residues. V was cut by 6 bases and J by 4 bases, with 12 bases left in between. In nucleotides, the CDR3 is TGTGCCAGCAGCCCCCCGCGGGGCACCGGGGAGCTGTTTTTT. Amino acid sequence: CASSPPRGTGELFF.

This clone has only one observation. The CDR3 spells CAISFRDTAYEQYF. In nucleotides, the CDR3 is TGTGCCATCAGTTTCCGGGACACCGCCTACGAGCAGTACTTC. The chain joins TRBV10-3 to TRBJ2-7, with a possible D match to TRBD1 (6 bases). This CDR3 spans 14 amino acids. The V gene lost 5 bases and the J gene lost 2 bases, with 13 bases spanning the gap. Germline loops: CDR1 ENHRY, CDR2 SYGVKD.

CDR3 amino acids: CASTGRDRGYEQYF. DNA of the CDR3: TGTGCCAGCACCGGCCGGGACAGGGGCTACGAGCAGTACTTC. This chain links TRBV6-6 with TRBJ2-7, with 10 bases that match TRBD1. J lost 3 bases, V lost 7 bases, and 6 bases had no gene match. The germline CDR1 and CDR2 sequences are MNHNY and SVGAGI (reference sequence). CDR3 length: 14 amino acids.

The V call is TRBV7-2, the J call TRBJ1-2; D gene uncertain. Germline V gene sequence: CDR1 SGHTA, CDR2 FQGNSA. V was cut by 4 bases and J by 4 bases, with 10 bases left in between. The CDR3 runs 13 residues. CDR3 coding DNA: TGTGCCAGCAGCTCAGGACGGCTCTATGGCTACACCTTC. Its translation: CASSSGRLYGYTF.